Listed here is a single T cell receptor beta chain. Its target is unknown. The sample originates from a study of T cells in narcolepsy. Overall study context: Patients with NT1 or NT2 and healthy control donors were enrolled.

General study findings and limits: Some memory CD4+ repertoires had no autoreactive clone sequences. Reportedly, autoreactive clonotypes were serially detected in patients' blood but not controls'. Comparing one patient's CSF and blood CD4+ clonotypes highlighted HCRT- and TRIB2-specific autoreactive clonotypes.

This table comes from immunoSEQ multiplex PCR, and its TCRdb copy is limited to in-frame clones, with some not included. Of 27,000 or so clones listed, more than 70% are singletons. The germline CDR1 and CDR2 sequences are LNHDA and SQIVND (reference sequence). V dropped 5 bases and J dropped 8; count of bases not matched to a gene: 8. The CDR3 covers 16 residues. This clonotype originated in a human donor in good health. Sequencing was done on a sample of memory (CD45RA-) CD4+ T cells from blood. The chain couples TRBV19 to TRBJ2-1, with 14 positions matching TRBD2. The CDR3 sequence: CASSSSGLAGGYEQFF. DNA of the CDR3: TGTGCCAGTAGTTCCAGCGGACTAGCGGGGGGCTATGAGCAGTTCTTC.